This T cell receptor beta chain was sequenced for a study of cytomegalovirus exposure and HLA in healthy donors. PCR employed 60 Vbeta and 13 Jbeta primers. The protocol was immunoSEQ multiplex PCR, while the TCRdb copy is restricted to in-frame clones and leaves out a portion. Here the sample spans around 68,000 clones, approximately 72% being singletons. The CDR3 loop spans 15 amino acids. V lost 5 bases and J lost 0, with 14 bases in between. The V gene's germline CDR1 is MNHEY and CDR2 SMNVEV (reference sequence). This chain joins TRBV27 and TRBJ2-7; maybe TRBD1 (5 bases). This sequence was found in a woman between 25 and 40 years old in good health and CMV-seropositive. The sequenced sample was PBMCs. This CDR3 reads CASSPTVFGSYEQYF. For the CDR3, the DNA is TGTGCCAGCAGTCCGACAGTTTTCGGCTCCTACGAGCAGTACTTC.